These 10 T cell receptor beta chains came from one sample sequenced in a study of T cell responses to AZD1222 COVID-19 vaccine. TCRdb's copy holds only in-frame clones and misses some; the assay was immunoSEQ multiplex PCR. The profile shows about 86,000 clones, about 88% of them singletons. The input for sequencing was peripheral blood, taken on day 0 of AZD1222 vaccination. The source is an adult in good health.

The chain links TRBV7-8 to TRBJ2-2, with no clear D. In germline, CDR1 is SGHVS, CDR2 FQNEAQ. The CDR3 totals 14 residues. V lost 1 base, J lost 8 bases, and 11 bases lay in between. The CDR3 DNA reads TGTGCCAGCAGCTTAGAGGGCAGGCGGGGGGAGCTGTTTTTT. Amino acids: CASSLEGRRGELFF.

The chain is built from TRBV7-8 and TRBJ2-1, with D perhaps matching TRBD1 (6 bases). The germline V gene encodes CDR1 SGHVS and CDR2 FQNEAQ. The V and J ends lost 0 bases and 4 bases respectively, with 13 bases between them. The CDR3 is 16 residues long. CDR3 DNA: TGTGCCAGCAGCTTAGCGGGTGGGACACTGTACAATGAGCAGTTCTTC. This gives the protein CASSLAGGTLYNEQFF.

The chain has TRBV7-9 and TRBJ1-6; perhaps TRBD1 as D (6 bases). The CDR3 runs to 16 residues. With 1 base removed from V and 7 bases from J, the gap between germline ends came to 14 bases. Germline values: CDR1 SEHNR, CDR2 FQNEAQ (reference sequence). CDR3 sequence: CASSLVGGLGNSPLHF. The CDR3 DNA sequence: TGTGCCAGCAGCTTAGTTGGGGGGCTAGGCAATTCACCCCTCCACTTT. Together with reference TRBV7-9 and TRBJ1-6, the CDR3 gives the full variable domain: DTGVSQNPRHKITKRGQNVTFRCDPISEHNRLYWYRQTLGQGPEFLTYFQNEAQLEKSRLLSDRFSAERPKGSFSTLEIQRTEQGDSAMYLCASSLVGGLGNSPLHFGNGTRLTVT.

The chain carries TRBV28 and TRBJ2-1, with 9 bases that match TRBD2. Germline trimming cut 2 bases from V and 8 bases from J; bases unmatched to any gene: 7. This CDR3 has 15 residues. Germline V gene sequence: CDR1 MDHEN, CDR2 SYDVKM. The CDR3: CASSLVSGRRDEQFF. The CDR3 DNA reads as TGTGCCAGCAGTTTAGTTAGCGGGAGAAGGGATGAGCAGTTCTTC.

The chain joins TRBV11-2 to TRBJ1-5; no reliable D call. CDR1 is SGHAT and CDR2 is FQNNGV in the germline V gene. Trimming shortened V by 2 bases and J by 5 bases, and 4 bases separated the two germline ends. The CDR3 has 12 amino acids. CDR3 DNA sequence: TGTGCCAGCAGCTTATCCGATCAGCCCCAGCATTTT. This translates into CASSLSDQPQHF.

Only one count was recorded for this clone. CDR3 sequence reads: CASSHPRTGKNTEAFF. The DNA of the CDR3 is TGTGCCAGCAGCCACCCTAGGACAGGAAAGAACACTGAAGCTTTCTTT. This chain uses TRBV3-1 (or the pseudogene TRBV3-2) with TRBJ1-1; the match to TRBD1 covers 7 bases. Unmatched junction bases numbered 8, after V lost 3 bases and J lost 1 base. CDR3 length: 16 amino acids. Germline CDR1 is LGHDT and CDR2 is YNNKEL (reference sequence).

CDR3 bases: TGTGCCAGCAGTGAGGGGAGTCTGTTAGGCTACACCTTC. Its protein product is CASSEGSLLGYTF. The chain employs TRBV5-4 and TRBJ1-2, with a tentative D call TRBD1 (5 bases). The germline V and J ends were trimmed by 5 bases and 8 bases, with 16 bases remaining between them. CDR1 SGHNT and CDR2 YYREEE come from the germline V gene (reference sequence). The CDR3 runs to 13 residues. Full variable domain (outside the CDR3, taken from reference TRBV5-4 and TRBJ1-2): ETGVTQSPTHLIKTRGQQVTLRCSSQSGHNTVSWYQQALGQGPQFIFQYYREEENGRGNFPPRFSGLQFPNYSSELNVNALELDDSALYLCASSEGSLLGYTFGSGTRLTVV.

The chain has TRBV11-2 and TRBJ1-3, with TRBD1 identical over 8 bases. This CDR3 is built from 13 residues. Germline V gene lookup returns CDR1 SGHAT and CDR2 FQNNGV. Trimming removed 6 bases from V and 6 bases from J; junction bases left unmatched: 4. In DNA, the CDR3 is TGTGCCAGCAGGGAGACAGGGGAAAACACCATATATTTT. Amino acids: CASRETGENTIYF. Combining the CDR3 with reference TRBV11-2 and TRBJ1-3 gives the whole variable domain EAGVAQSPRYKIIEKRQSVAFWCNPISGHATLYWYQQILGQGPKLLIQFQNNGVVDDSQLPKDRFSAERLKGVDSTLKIQPAKLEDSAVYLCASRETGENTIYFGEGSWLTVV.

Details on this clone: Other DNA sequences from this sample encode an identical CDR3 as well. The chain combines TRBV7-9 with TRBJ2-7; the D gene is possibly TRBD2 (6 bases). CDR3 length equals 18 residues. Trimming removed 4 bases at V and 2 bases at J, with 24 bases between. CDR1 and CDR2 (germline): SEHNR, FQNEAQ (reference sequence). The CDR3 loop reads CASSSGLARATNTYEQYF. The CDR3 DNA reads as TGTGCCAGCAGCTCGGGGCTAGCGAGAGCGACAAATACCTACGAGCAGTACTTC.

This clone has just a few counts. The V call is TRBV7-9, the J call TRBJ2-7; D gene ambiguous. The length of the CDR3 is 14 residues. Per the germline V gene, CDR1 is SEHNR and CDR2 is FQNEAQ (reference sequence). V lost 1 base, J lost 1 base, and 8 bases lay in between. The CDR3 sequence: CASSLVSESYEQYF. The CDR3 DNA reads TGTGCCAGCAGCTTAGTGAGCGAGTCCTACGAGCAGTACTTC.